The 3 T cell receptor beta chains given below trace back to one sample, sequenced in a study of monozygotic twins with inflammatory bowel disease. From the 5' RACE reads, TCRdb lists one entry per CDR3 protein and no DNA. This sample carries about 450,000 distinct CDR3 sequences, with 2% to 2.5% going to the ten biggest clones. What was sequenced was blood. These receptors were taken from a human donor with ulcerative colitis or Crohn's disease, or a healthy co-twin of an affected twin (not recorded which).

The rearrangement links TRBV28 to TRBJ2-7; TCRdb outputs TRBD2, but without DNA this stays unchecked. Germline V gene sequence: CDR1 MDHEN, CDR2 SYDVKM. The CDR3 contains 16 residues. CDR3: CASSPWTSGTVHEQYF. The full variable domain, rest sourced from reference TRBV28 and TRBJ2-7, is DVKVTQSSRYLVKRTGEKVFLECVQDMDHENMFWYRQDPGLGLRLIYFSYDVKMKEKGDIPEGYSVSREKKERFSLILESASTNQTSMYLCASSPWTSGTVHEQYFGPGTRLTVT.

V and J are TRBV5-4 and TRBJ2-3; TCRdb reports TRBD1, a call that lacks DNA to check it against. From germline, CDR1 is SGHNT and CDR2 YYREEE (reference sequence). This CDR3 region has 15 residues. CDR3 sequence: CASRDRQGATDTQYF.

The chain couples TRBV12-3 or TRBV12-4 to TRBJ1-3. This CDR3 contains 15 residues. CDR3 amino acids: CASSARTFSGNTIYF.